Each of the 21 T cell receptor beta chains below was sequenced from the same sample in a study of T cell responses to AZD1222 COVID-19 vaccine. Sequencing used immunoSEQ multiplex PCR; TCRdb keeps in-frame clones, though not all of them. The table has around 80,000 clones, roughly 88% seen once. Material: peripheral blood, obtained on day 0 of AZD1222 vaccination. All receptors come from an adult in good health.

The CDR3 DNA is TGCGCCAGCAGCCCGACGACCGGGACAGGGAGAGAAAAACTGTTTTTT. This translates into CASSPTTGTGREKLFF. The chain has TRBV5-1 and TRBJ1-4; TRBD1 aligns across 9 bases. Germline V gives CDR1 SGHRS, CDR2 YFSETQ. J lost 8 bases, V lost 4 bases, and 12 bases had no gene match. The CDR3 spans 16 residues.

The chain is built from TRBV7-2 and TRBJ2-1; D assignment may be TRBD1 or TRBD2 (5 bases each). V was shortened by 7 bases and J by 8 bases, with 15 bases between the two germline ends. CDR1 and CDR2 from the germline V gene are SGHTA and FQGNSA. This CDR3 is built from 13 residues. The CDR3 DNA is TGTGCCAGCACCGACTACCTGGGGGATGAGCAGTTCTTC. This translates into CASTDYLGDEQFF.

The chain links TRBV7-9 to TRBJ1-1; tentatively, D is TRBD1 (5 bases). V was trimmed by 2 bases and J by 3 bases, leaving 19 bases between them. This CDR3 is 17 amino acids long. From germline, CDR1 is SEHNR and CDR2 FQNEAQ (reference sequence). The CDR3 region has the DNA TGTGCCAGCAGCTTAACGTTATCAGGGACGTGGGACACTGAAGCTTTCTTT. Protein: CASSLTLSGTWDTEAFF. The entire variable domain, with the rest obtained from reference TRBV7-9 and TRBJ1-1, is as follows: DTGVSQNPRHKITKRGQNVTFRCDPISEHNRLYWYRQTLGQGPEFLTYFQNEAQLEKSRLLSDRFSAERPKGSFSTLEIQRTEQGDSAMYLCASSLTLSGTWDTEAFFGQGTRLTVV.

This CDR3 is CASSGDRDMAFF. The CDR3 region has the DNA TGTGCCAGCAGTGGGGACAGGGATATGGCTTTCTTT. The chain couples TRBV2 to TRBJ1-1; 9 bases align to TRBD1. The CDR3 loop spans 12 amino acids. Germline CDR1 SNHLY, CDR2 FYNNEI. The J segment lost 11 bases and the V segment lost 4 bases, leaving 5 bases of the junction unmatched.

The gene calls are TRBV5-1 and TRBJ1-2, with D perhaps matching TRBD1 (6 bases). Germline-derived CDR1 and CDR2 are SGHRS and YFSETQ. This CDR3 is 16 amino acids long. Trimming stripped 3 bases from V and 6 bases from J, with 21 bases between. The CDR3: CASSSDSDTGLNGYTF. The CDR3, as DNA: TGCGCCAGCAGCTCAGACTCTGACACAGGGCTCAATGGCTACACCTTC.

The chain uses TRBV18 and TRBJ2-2, with D tentatively TRBD1 (6 bases). The CDR3 length is 17 residues. CDR1 KGHSH and CDR2 LQKENI come from the germline V gene. Deletions cut 1 base from V and 1 base from J, with 13 bases between. CDR3 sequence (DNA): TGTGCCAGCTCACCACTAACCCCGGGACAGAACACCGGGGAGCTGTTTTTT. It translates to CASSPLTPGQNTGELFF.

This clone was seen only once. V and J are TRBV28 and TRBJ2-7; tentatively, D is TRBD2 (6 bases). The CDR3 spans 15 residues. Germline V gene sequence: CDR1 MDHEN, CDR2 SYDVKM. Trimming cost V 6 bases and J 2 bases, with 17 bases left between them. The CDR3 here is CASSQVSGPTYEQYF. The CDR3 nucleotides are TGTGCCAGCAGCCAGGTTAGCGGCCCGACCTACGAGCAGTACTTC.

This clone was seen more than once but under ten times. This chain connects TRBV27 to TRBJ2-1, with 9 bases lining up with TRBD1. The germline V gene encodes CDR1 MNHEY and CDR2 SMNVEV (reference sequence). This CDR3 has 15 amino acids. After removal of 10 bases from V and 8 bases from J, the junction contained 15 bases not matched to a gene. The CDR3 here is CAINAPGQGDYEQFF. CDR3 DNA sequence: TGTGCCATCAACGCTCCGGGACAGGGTGACTATGAGCAGTTCTTC.

This clone has just a few counts. V usage is TRBV19 and J usage is TRBJ1-5; no clear D gene. The V end was cut by 4 bases, the J end by 7 bases, with 14 bases between. This CDR3 contains 14 residues. CDR1 and CDR2 (germline): LNHDA, SQIVND (reference sequence). CDR3 sequence (DNA): TGTGCCAGTAGTAGGAGGGCGGTGAAGCAGCCCCAGCATTTT. Translation: CASSRRAVKQPQHF.

The chain combines TRBV28 with TRBJ2-5; D gene ambiguous. Per the germline V gene, CDR1 is MDHEN and CDR2 is SYDVKM. Between the trimmed V and J ends, which lost 5 bases and 4 bases, there was a span of 14 bases. This CDR3 is built from 14 residues. In nucleotides, the CDR3 is TGTGCCAGCAGTCAAACCCACAGTCGAGAGACCCAGTACTTC. Protein sequence: CASSQTHSRETQYF.

V gene TRBV19 combines with J gene TRBJ1-6, with D tentatively TRBD1 (6 bases). This CDR3 spans 13 amino acids. Germline values: CDR1 LNHDA, CDR2 SQIVND (reference sequence). Trimming took off 8 bases at V and 7 bases at J, with 12 bases between the two ends. The DNA for the CDR3 is TGTGCCAGTGCCGAGCAGGGGAATTCACCCCTCCACTTT. Translating gives CASAEQGNSPLHF.

Only a few counts were recorded for this clone. The rearrangement uses TRBV28 and TRBJ2-2; D gene uncertain. The CDR3 runs 14 residues. Trimming removed 0 bases from V and 1 base from J, with 3 bases in between. CDR1 is MDHEN, CDR2 SYDVKM, per germline. CDR3 in DNA: TGTGCCAGCAGTTTATGGGGGAACACCGGGGAGCTGTTTTTT. Translated: CASSLWGNTGELFF.

The chain joins TRBV2 to TRBJ1-1, with D uncertain. The CDR3 length is 12 residues. CDR1 is SNHLY and CDR2 is FYNNEI in the germline V gene. Trimming shortened V by 8 bases and J by 1 base, and 8 bases separated the two germline ends. The CDR3, as DNA: TGTGCCAGCCGCTCGGGGAACACTGAAGCTTTCTTT. This encodes CASRSGNTEAFF.

V and J are TRBV2 and TRBJ1-1; D is unresolved. V was pared by 5 bases and J by 1 base, with 11 bases between. CDR1 and CDR2 (germline): SNHLY, FYNNEI. The CDR3 loop spans 14 amino acids. In DNA form, the CDR3 reads TGTGCCAGCAGTTGGGAGTATAGGAACACTGAAGCTTTCTTT. Protein product: CASSWEYRNTEAFF.

This rearrangement joins TRBV7-2 to TRBJ2-3, with TRBD2 identical over 9 bases. CDR3 size: 16 residues. J was trimmed by 2 bases and V by 2 bases; bases with no gene match: 5. Germline V gene data show CDR1 as SGHTA and CDR2 as FQGNSA. This CDR3 reads CASSLTSGLTTDTQYF. For the CDR3, the DNA is TGTGCCAGCAGCTTAACTAGCGGGTTGACCACAGATACGCAGTATTTT.

This clone has just one count. V usage is TRBV6-5 and J usage is TRBJ2-3; a weak D match, TRBD2 (5 bases). The CDR3 is 14 residues long. Between the trimmed V and J ends, which lost 6 bases and 2 bases, there was a span of 12 bases. Germline V gives CDR1 MNHEY, CDR2 SVGAGI. CDR3 sequence (DNA): TGTGCCAGCAGGGACTGGACCACCACAGATACGCAGTATTTT. It is translated as CASRDWTTTDTQYF.

This chain connects TRBV2 to TRBJ2-4; 7 nucleotides align to TRBD1. The CDR3 contains 15 residues. CDR1 and CDR2 from the germline V gene are SNHLY and FYNNEI. V was clipped by 7 bases and J by 3 bases; unmatched bases: 9. The CDR3: CASMETGAGKNIQYF. The CDR3 nucleotides are TGTGCCAGCATGGAAACAGGGGCTGGCAAAAACATTCAGTACTTC.

This clone has only a few counts. The chain recombines TRBV9 with TRBJ2-2; D is possibly TRBD2 (7 bases). V shed 2 bases and J shed 2 bases, with 10 bases lying between them. This CDR3 has 15 amino acids. The germline CDR1 and CDR2 sequences are SGDLS and YYNGEE. The CDR3 is CASSVGGGNTGELFF. For the CDR3, the DNA is TGTGCCAGCAGCGTGGGCGGGGGCAACACCGGGGAGCTGTTTTTT. The entire variable domain, with the rest obtained from reference TRBV9 and TRBJ2-2, is as follows: DSGVTQTPKHLITATGQRVTLRCSPRSGDLSVYWYQQSLDQGLQFLIQYYNGEERAKGNILERFSAQQFPDLHSELNLSSLELGDSALYFCASSVGGGNTGELFFGEGSRLTVL.

The V call is TRBV28, the J call TRBJ2-5; 10 bases fit TRBD2. The CDR3 runs 14 residues. CDR1 is MDHEN, CDR2 SYDVKM, per germline. V was pared by 2 bases and J by 5 bases, with 2 bases of the junction left unmatched. The DNA for the CDR3 is TGTGCCAGCAGTTTACTAGCGGGAGACGAGACCCAGTACTTC. Translated: CASSLLAGDETQYF.

CDR3 bases: TGTGCCACCAGTGATTCCTCCACAGGGGGTAATCAGCCCCAGCATTTT. It encodes CATSDSSTGGNQPQHF. This chain links TRBV24-1 with TRBJ1-5; TRBD1 matches 8 bases. With 2 bases clipped from V and 4 bases from J, the junction kept 6 bases outside the gene matches. Germline CDR1 is KGHDR and CDR2 is SFDVKD. CDR3 size: 16 residues.

The genes are TRBV30 and TRBJ1-2, with a possible D match to TRBD1 (5 bases). This CDR3 region has 13 residues. CDR1 is GTSNPN, CDR2 SVGIG, per germline (reference sequence). Trimming removed 2 bases at V and 3 bases at J, with 10 bases between. CDR3 in DNA: TGTGCCTGGAGTTGGGGCAGGGACTATGGCTACACCTTC. Amino acids: CAWSWGRDYGYTF.